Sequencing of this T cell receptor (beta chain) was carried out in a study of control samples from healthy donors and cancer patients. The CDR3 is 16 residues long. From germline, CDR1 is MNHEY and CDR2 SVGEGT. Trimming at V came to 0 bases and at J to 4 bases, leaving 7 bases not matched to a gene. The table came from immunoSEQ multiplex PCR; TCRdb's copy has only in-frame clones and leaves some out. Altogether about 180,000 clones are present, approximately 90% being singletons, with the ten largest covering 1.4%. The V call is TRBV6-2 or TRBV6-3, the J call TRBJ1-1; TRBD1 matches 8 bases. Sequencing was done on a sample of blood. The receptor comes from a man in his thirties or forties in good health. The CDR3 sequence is CASSYSAGGEGTEAFF. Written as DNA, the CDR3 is TGTGCCAGCAGTTACTCGGCAGGGGGCGAGGGCACTGAAGCTTTCTTT.